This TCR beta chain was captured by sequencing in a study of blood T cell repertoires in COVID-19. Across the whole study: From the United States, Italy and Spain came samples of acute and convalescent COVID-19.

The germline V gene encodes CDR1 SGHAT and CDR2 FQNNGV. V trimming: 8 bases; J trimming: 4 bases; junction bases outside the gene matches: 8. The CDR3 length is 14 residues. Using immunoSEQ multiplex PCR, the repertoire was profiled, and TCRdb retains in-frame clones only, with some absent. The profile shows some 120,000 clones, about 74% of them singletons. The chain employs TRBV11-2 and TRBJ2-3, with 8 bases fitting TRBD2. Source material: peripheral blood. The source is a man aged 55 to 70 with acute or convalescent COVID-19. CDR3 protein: CASSLRGDADTQYF. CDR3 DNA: TGTGCCAGCTCTCTGCGGGGGGATGCAGATACGCAGTATTTT.